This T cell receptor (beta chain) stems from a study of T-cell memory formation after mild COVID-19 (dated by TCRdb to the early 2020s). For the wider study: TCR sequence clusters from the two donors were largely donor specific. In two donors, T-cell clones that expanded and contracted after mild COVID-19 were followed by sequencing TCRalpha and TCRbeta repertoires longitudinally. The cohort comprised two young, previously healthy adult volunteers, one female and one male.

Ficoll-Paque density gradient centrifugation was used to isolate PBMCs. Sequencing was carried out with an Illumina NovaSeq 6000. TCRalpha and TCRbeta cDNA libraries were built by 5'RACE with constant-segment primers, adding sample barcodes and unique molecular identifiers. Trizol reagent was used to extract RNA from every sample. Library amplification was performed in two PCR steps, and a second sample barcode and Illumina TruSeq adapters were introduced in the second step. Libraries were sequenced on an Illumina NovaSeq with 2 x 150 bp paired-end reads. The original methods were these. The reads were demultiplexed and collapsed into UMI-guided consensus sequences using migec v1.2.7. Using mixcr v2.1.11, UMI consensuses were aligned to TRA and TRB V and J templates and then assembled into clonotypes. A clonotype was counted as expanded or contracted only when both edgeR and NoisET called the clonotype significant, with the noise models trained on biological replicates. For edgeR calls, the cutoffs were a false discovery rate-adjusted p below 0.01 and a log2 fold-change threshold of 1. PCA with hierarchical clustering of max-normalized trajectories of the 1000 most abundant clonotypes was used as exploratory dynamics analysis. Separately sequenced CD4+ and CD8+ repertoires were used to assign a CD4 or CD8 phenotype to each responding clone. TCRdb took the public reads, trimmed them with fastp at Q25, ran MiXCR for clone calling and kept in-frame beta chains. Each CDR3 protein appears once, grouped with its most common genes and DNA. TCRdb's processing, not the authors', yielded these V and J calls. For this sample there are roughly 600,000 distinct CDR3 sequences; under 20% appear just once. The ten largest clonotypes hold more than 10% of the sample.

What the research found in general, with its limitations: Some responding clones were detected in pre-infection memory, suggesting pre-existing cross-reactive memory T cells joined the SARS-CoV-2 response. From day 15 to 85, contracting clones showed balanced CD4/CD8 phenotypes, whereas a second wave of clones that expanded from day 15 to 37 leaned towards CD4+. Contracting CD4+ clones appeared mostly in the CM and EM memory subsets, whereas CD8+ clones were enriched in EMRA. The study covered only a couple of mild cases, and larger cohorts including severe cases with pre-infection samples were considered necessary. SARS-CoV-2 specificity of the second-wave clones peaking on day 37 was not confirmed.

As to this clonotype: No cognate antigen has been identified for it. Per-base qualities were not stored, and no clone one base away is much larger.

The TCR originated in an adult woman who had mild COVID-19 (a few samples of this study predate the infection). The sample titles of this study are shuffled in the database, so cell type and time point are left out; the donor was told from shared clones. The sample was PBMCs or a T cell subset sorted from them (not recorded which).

Here is the DNA: TGTGCCAGCAGTGAAGCGCTCAGCTATGGCTACACCTTC. Translated, it gives CASSEALSYGYTF. The chain is encoded by TRBV6-1 joined to TRBJ1-2, with an unclear D gene assignment. At the junction V is shortened by 0 bases and J by 4 bases, with 6 bases in between. Via the germline V gene, CDR1 is MNHNS and CDR2 SASEGT. The cysteine opens and the phenylalanine closes a CDR3 of 13 amino acids. Just the 39-base CDR3 DNA is kept, in frame starting at base 1.